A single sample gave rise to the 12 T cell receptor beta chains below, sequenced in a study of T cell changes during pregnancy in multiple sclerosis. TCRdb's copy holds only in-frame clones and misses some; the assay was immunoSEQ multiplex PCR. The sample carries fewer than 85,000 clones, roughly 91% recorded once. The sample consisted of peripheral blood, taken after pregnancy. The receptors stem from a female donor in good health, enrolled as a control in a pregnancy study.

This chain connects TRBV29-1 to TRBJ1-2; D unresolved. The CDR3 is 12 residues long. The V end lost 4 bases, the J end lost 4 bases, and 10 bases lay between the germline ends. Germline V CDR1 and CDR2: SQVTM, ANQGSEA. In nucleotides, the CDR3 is TGCAGCGTTGCCACAGAGAGCTATGGCTACACCTTC. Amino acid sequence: CSVATESYGYTF.

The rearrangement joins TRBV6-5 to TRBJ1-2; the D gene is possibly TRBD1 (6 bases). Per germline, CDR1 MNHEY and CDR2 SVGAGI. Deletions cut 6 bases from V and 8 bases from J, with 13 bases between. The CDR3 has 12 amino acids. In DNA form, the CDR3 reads TGTGCCAGCAGAACAGGGTTGGGCGGCTACACCTTC. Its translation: CASRTGLGGYTF.

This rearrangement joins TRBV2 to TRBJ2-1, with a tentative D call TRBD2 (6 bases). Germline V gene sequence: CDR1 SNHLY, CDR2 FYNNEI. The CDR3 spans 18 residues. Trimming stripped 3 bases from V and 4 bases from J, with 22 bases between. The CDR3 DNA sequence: TGTGCCAGCAGTGACCCCTCCCGGTGGGCGGGGCCTTACAATGAGCAGTTCTTC. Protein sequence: CASSDPSRWAGPYNEQFF. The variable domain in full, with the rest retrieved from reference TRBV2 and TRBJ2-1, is EPEVTQTPSHQVTQMGQEVILRCVPISNHLYFYWYRQILGQKVEFLVSFYNNEISEKSEIFDDQFSVERPDGSNFTLKIRSTKLEDSAMYFCASSDPSRWAGPYNEQFFGPGTRLTVL.

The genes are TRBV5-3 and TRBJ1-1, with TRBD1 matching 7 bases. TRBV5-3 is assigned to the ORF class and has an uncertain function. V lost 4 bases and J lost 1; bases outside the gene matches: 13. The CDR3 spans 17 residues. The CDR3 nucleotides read TGTGCCAGAAGCCACAAAAGGACAGGCCATTCGAACACTGAAGCTTTCTTT. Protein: CARSHKRTGHSNTEAFF.

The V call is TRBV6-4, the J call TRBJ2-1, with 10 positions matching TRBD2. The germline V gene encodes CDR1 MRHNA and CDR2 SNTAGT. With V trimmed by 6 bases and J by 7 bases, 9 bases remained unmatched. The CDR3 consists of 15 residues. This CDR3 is CASRPGTSVPNEQFF. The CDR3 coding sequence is TGTGCCAGCAGGCCGGGGACTAGCGTGCCGAATGAGCAGTTCTTC.

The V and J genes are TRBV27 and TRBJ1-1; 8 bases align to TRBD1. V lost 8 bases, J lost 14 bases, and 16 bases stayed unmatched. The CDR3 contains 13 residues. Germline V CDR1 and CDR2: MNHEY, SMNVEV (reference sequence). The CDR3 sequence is CASLTPLDRGVFF. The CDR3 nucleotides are TGTGCCAGCTTAACTCCTCTAGACAGGGGCGTCTTCTTT.

The CDR3 is CASSVVAGVTYNEQFF. The CDR3 DNA reads TGTGCCAGCAGCGTAGTAGCGGGAGTCACCTACAATGAGCAGTTCTTC. The gene calls are TRBV9 and TRBJ2-1, with 9 bases matching TRBD2. This CDR3 contains 16 residues. CDR1 and CDR2 (germline): SGDLS, YYNGEE. V shed 0 bases and J 2 bases; nucleotides not matched to a gene: 3. The complete variable domain, with remaining parts taken from reference TRBV9 and TRBJ2-1, reads DSGVTQTPKHLITATGQRVTLRCSPRSGDLSVYWYQQSLDQGLQFLIQYYNGEERAKGNILERFSAQQFPDLHSELNLSSLELGDSALYFCASSVVAGVTYNEQFFGPGTRLTVL.

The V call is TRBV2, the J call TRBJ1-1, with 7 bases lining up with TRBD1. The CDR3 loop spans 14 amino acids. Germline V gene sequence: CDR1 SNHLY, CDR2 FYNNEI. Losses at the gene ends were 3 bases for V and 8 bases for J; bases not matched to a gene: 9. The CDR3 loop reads CASSDEGDSREAFF. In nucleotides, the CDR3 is TGTGCCAGCAGTGACGAGGGGGACAGCCGAGAAGCTTTCTTT.

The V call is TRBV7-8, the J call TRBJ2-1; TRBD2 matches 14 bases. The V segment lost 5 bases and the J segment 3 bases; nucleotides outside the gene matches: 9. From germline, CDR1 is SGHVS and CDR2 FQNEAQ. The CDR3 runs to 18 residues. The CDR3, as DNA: TGTGCCAGCAGCGTCAGACTAGCGGGAGGGCCCTTCTACAATGAGCAGTTCTTC. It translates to CASSVRLAGGPFYNEQFF.

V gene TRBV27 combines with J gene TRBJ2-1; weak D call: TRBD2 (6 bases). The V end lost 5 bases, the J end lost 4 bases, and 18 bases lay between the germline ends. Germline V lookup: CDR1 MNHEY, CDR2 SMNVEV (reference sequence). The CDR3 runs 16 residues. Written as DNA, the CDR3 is TGTGCCAGCAGTCCCTCGGGTAGCGGATTTTACAATGAGCAGTTCTTC. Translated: CASSPSGSGFYNEQFF.

This chain's CDR3 is CSVPRDRDAYEQYF. Written as DNA, the CDR3 is TGCAGCGTGCCCCGGGACAGGGACGCCTACGAGCAGTACTTC. The chain is built from TRBV29-1 and TRBJ2-7; 9 bases map to TRBD1. Germline values: CDR1 SQVTM, CDR2 ANQGSEA. V gave up 6 bases and J gave up 2 bases; unmatched junction bases: 8. This CDR3 spans 14 amino acids.

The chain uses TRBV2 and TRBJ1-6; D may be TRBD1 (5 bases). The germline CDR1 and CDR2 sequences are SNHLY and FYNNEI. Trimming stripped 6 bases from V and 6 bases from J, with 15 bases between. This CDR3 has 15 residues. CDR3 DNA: TGTGCCAGCAGGGAATTGGTGCAGGGTAATTCACCCCTCCACTTT. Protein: CASRELVQGNSPLHF.